The clone carrying this T cell receptor (beta chain) showed up many times. TCR beta CDR3 sequences were amplified from RNA transcripts. First-round RT-PCR of the TCR CDR3 relied on the HTBI primer set. TCRdb re-analysed the multiplex PCR reads in MiXCR, keeping a single row per CDR3 protein. This table holds 600,000 to 750,000 distinct CDR3 sequences, 17% found once. Graves' hyperthyroidism qualified as stable when ophthalmopathy did not progress within 18 months. Uncontrolled infection, other autoimmune disease, pregnancy or lactation disqualified patients from enrolment. The authors obtained PBMCs from more than 8 ml of fresh peripheral blood. The sample comes from a study of T cells in Graves' hyperthyroidism and ophthalmopathy. This CDR3 region has 14 residues. Germline-derived CDR1 and CDR2 are SGHAT and FQNNGV. The V gene lost 2 bases and the J gene lost 5 bases, with 12 bases spanning the gap.

The gene calls are TRBV11-2 and TRBJ2-5; a possible D gene is TRBD2 (6 bases). This TCR derives from a middle-aged man with Graves' hyperthyroidism. Input material: blood. CDR3 in DNA: TGTGCCAGCAGCTTAAGGCCTAGCGCGGAGACCCAGTACTTC. Protein: CASSLRPSAETQYF.